This T cell receptor (beta chain) is drawn from a study of shared clonotypes between healthy human individuals. The overall study: A couple of women and three men aged 18 to 49 made up the donors.

The CDR3 has 13 residues. Per germline, CDR1 MNHNS and CDR2 SASEGT. The V end was cut by 6 bases, the J end by 3 bases, with 12 bases between. Genomic DNA from each subset was divided evenly over several immunoSEQ plates. Only in-frame clones appear in the TCRdb table, and some are missing; sequencing was by immunoSEQ multiplex PCR. This sample yields more than 2,000,000 clones, of which 90% to 95% are seen a single time; around 0.15% belongs to the top ten. The sequence came from a man between 18 and 35 years old in good health. V and J are TRBV6-1 and TRBJ2-7, with D uncertain. Sample: naive CD4+ T cells sorted from blood. Described subset: CD45RA+ positively selected. In nucleotides, the CDR3 is TGTGCCAGCAGAAAGGCGGCAAACTACGAGCAGTACTTC. Amino acid sequence: CASRKAANYEQYF.